This TCR beta chain was profiled in a study of T cell repertoires in cytomegalovirus infection. TCRdb redid the calling of the reads with MiXCR, one entry per CDR3 protein. The repertoire holds 150,000 to 200,000 distinct CDR3 sequences, with about 30% as singletons. V was pared by 0 bases and J by 6 bases, with 12 bases between. Per the germline V gene, CDR1 is SGHTA and CDR2 is FQGNSA. The CDR3 has 15 residues. This clonotype was seen ten or more times. Sequencing was carried out using PBMCs. This TCR was sampled from a human donor in good health (CMV status not recorded). Some clones in this sample may be carry-over from other donors' samples. V is TRBV7-2 and J is TRBJ2-1, with no clear D. CDR3 protein: CASSLAKATFNEQFF. The DNA for the CDR3 is TGTGCCAGCAGCTTAGCGAAGGCTACCTTCAATGAGCAGTTCTTC.